The present T cell receptor (beta chain) was sequenced within a study of blood T cell repertoires in COVID-19. Study overall: From T cells, B-cell-depleted T cells, or PBMCs came the material, which was cDNA or gDNA.

With 5 bases clipped from V and 10 bases from J, the junction kept 7 bases outside the gene matches. Germline assignment: CDR1 SQVTM and CDR2 ANQGSEA. The CDR3 is made up of 12 amino acids. This clone has a single count. In the original workflow: Estimation of nucleated cell counts was performed using reference gene primer amplification. The table came from immunoSEQ multiplex PCR; TCRdb's copy has only in-frame clones and leaves some out. For V, J and clone size, that table is used; D and trimming come from the DNA. The sample holds roughly 6,300 clones, approximately 92% seen once. This clonotype was sampled from a man older than 75 with active COVID-19. The J gene is TRBJ2-1, the V gene TRBV29-1; TRBD2 matches 8 bases. The specimen was peripheral blood. The CDR3 reads CSVFTGGREQFF. DNA for the CDR3: TGCAGCGTTTTCACGGGGGGGCGAGAGCAGTTCTTC.